Shown below are 13 T cell receptor beta chains from a single sample sequenced in a study of cytomegalovirus exposure and HLA in healthy donors. The PCR made use of 60 Vbeta and 13 Jbeta primers. Data came from immunoSEQ multiplex PCR; TCRdb stores just in-frame clones and leaves some out. This sample carries over 50,000 clones, about 80% of them seen once, and the ten largest clones take over 1.5%. The sequencing sample was made of PBMCs. These receptors were obtained from a man between 35 and 55 years old in good health and CMV-seronegative.

This clone was seen only once. Other DNA sequences of this sample code for an identical CDR3. V usage is TRBV30 and J usage is TRBJ1-3; possible D gene TRBD1, 6 bases. This CDR3 contains 14 residues. Trimming took off 2 bases at V and 0 bases at J, with 8 bases between the two ends. Germline values: CDR1 GTSNPN, CDR2 SVGIG (reference sequence). The CDR3 region has the DNA TGTGCCTGGAGTCTAGGGGGCTCTGGAAACACCATATATTTT. Translating it yields CAWSLGGSGNTIYF. Based on the CDR3 plus reference TRBV30 and TRBJ1-3, the full variable domain is SQTIHQWPATLVQPVGSPLSLECTVEGTSNPNLYWYRQAAGRGLQLLFYSVGIGQISSEVPQNLSASRPQDRQFILSSKKLLLSDSGFYLCAWSLGGSGNTIYFGEGSWLTVV.

CDR3: CASSLGAGAFNQPQHF. Written as DNA, the CDR3 is TGTGCCAGCAGCTTGGGGGCAGGGGCCTTTAATCAGCCCCAGCATTTT. The chain joins TRBV5-6 to TRBJ1-5; D is possibly TRBD1 (6 bases). The CDR3 runs 16 residues. V lost 0 bases and J 4 bases, leaving 14 bases between the germline ends. Germline V gene sequence: CDR1 SGHDT, CDR2 YYEEEE. Complete variable domain (other parts from reference TRBV5-6 and TRBJ1-5): DAGVTQSPTHLIKTRGQQVTLRCSPKSGHDTVSWYQQALGQGPQFIFQYYEEEERQRGNFPDRFSGHQFPNYSSELNVNALLLGDSALYLCASSLGAGAFNQPQHFGDGTRLSIL.

The chain employs TRBV5-1 and TRBJ2-1; 16 nucleotides align to TRBD2. This CDR3 comprises 18 residues. Losses at the gene ends were 4 bases for V and 7 bases for J; bases not matched to a gene: 11. CDR1 and CDR2 (germline): SGHRS, YFSETQ. The CDR3 DNA sequence: TGCGCCAGCAGCCCAGCCGGGACTAGCGGGGGGGCCGGGAATGAGCAGTTCTTC. This sequence encodes CASSPAGTSGGAGNEQFF.

The V and J genes are TRBV5-8 and TRBJ1-5; D might be TRBD1 (5 bases). CDR1 SGHTS and CDR2 YDEGEE come from the germline V gene. Trimming cost V 5 bases and J 4 bases, with 16 bases left between them. The CDR3 length is 15 residues. For the CDR3, the DNA is TGTGCCAGCAGTAGGTGGTCCAGGGATAATCAGCCCCAGCATTTT. Amino acids: CASSRWSRDNQPQHF.

The V gene is TRBV9, the J gene TRBJ2-1, with 14 bases aligning to TRBD2. The germline V gene has CDR1 SGDLS and CDR2 YYNGEE. The CDR3 has 15 residues. V lost 4 bases and J lost 7; bases outside the gene matches: 4. The CDR3 DNA is TGTGCCAGCAGCAGGGGGACTAGCGGGGGAAATGAGCAGTTCTTC. Encoded protein: CASSRGTSGGNEQFF.

The J gene is TRBJ2-3, the V gene TRBV7-2; 8 bases align to TRBD2. The length of the CDR3 is 15 residues. The V segment lost 1 base and the J segment 6 bases; nucleotides outside the gene matches: 6. Germline V gives CDR1 SGHTA, CDR2 FQGNSA. The CDR3 protein is CASSLDGTRYDTQYF. CDR3 sequence (DNA): TGTGCCAGCAGCTTAGATGGGACTAGGTATGATACGCAGTATTTT.

The chain couples TRBV7-2 to TRBJ2-3; D perhaps matches TRBD1 (6 bases). The CDR3 covers 16 residues. V lost 5 bases, J lost 6 bases, and 21 bases lay in between. Looked up from germline, CDR1 is SGHTA and CDR2 is FQGNSA. The DNA for the CDR3 is TGTGCCAGCAGCCAACTCAGGACAGCTCTGTGGGATACGCAGTATTTT. This sequence encodes CASSQLRTALWDTQYF.

The chain has TRBV18 and TRBJ2-1; weak D call: TRBD2 (5 bases). From germline, CDR1 is KGHSH and CDR2 LQKENI. This CDR3 is 17 amino acids long. Trimming pared 2 bases from V and 1 base from J, leaving 15 bases between. The CDR3 spells CASSPASRGYSYNEQFF. Written as DNA, the CDR3 is TGTGCCAGCTCACCAGCAAGTCGGGGTTATTCCTACAATGAGCAGTTCTTC.

This chain links TRBV5-1 with TRBJ1-1; maybe TRBD1 (6 bases). This CDR3 contains 17 residues. The germline V gene encodes CDR1 SGHRS and CDR2 YFSETQ. V was shortened by 4 bases and J by 0 bases, with 19 bases between the two germline ends. The CDR3 reads CASSPGQGTLLNTEAFF. The CDR3 DNA reads TGCGCCAGCAGCCCTGGCCAGGGGACCCTATTGAACACTGAAGCTTTCTTT.

V usage is TRBV5-1 and J usage is TRBJ2-1; 9 bases are a match to TRBD2. This CDR3 has 17 amino acids. V lost 0 bases, J lost 6 bases, and 10 bases stayed unmatched. Germline V gives CDR1 SGHRS, CDR2 YFSETQ. This CDR3 is CASSLDSGGLLRNEQFF. The DNA of the CDR3 is TGCGCCAGCAGCTTGGACAGCGGGGGGTTGTTACGCAATGAGCAGTTCTTC.

The chain combines TRBV10-2 with TRBJ1-5; 8 bases align to TRBD1. Germline values: CDR1 WSHSY, CDR2 SAAADI. The CDR3 runs 14 residues. V shed 7 bases and J 6 bases; nucleotides not matched to a gene: 8. CDR3 coding DNA: TGCGCCAGCACACCCAGGGGGCAGGGTCAGCCCCAGCATTTT. Protein product: CASTPRGQGQPQHF.

J is TRBJ1-2 and V is TRBV30; TRBD1 matches at 9 bases. This CDR3 has 14 residues. Germline CDR1 GTSNPN, CDR2 SVGIG (reference sequence). V was clipped by 0 bases and J by 5 bases; unmatched bases: 4. The CDR3 region is CAWSVRQGEYGYTF. DNA of the CDR3: TGTGCCTGGAGTGTACGACAGGGGGAATATGGCTACACCTTC.

V gene TRBV27 combines with J gene TRBJ1-2; the match to TRBD1 covers 8 bases. The CDR3 is 14 amino acids. The ends lost 5 bases at V and 8 bases at J; junction bases unmatched: 10. Germline assignment: CDR1 MNHEY and CDR2 SMNVEV (reference sequence). CDR3 nucleotides: TGTGCCAGCAGTCCCACGACAGGGGTGGAGGGCTACACCTTC. Its protein is CASSPTTGVEGYTF.